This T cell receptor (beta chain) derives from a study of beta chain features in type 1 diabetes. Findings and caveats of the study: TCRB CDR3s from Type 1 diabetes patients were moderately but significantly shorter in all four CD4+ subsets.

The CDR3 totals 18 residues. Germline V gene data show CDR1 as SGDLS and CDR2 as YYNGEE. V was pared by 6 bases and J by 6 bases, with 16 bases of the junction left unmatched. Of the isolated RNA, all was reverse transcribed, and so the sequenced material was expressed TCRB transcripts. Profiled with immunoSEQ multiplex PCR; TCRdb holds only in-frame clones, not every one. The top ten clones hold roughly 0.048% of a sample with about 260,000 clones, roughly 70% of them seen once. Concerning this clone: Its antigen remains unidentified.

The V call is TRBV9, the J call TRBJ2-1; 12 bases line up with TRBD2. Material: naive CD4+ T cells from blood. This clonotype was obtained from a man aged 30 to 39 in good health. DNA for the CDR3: TGTGCCAGCACCACTACCGGACTAGCGGGGCCCCGTGGCAATGAGCAGTTCTTC. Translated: CASTTTGLAGPRGNEQFF.